Reported below is one T cell receptor (beta chain). This entry comes from a study of CD8 T cells in Susac syndrome. Random hexamers served to reverse transcribe about 0.5 to 1 ug RNA. TCRdb independently ran MiXCR on the immunoSEQ multiplex PCR reads; one entry per CDR3 protein. The data hold about 300,000 distinct CDR3 sequences, with about nine tenths observed a single time. High-throughput TCR beta sequencing covered peripheral CD8+ and CD4+ T cells. The multiple sclerosis control group was made up of treatment-naive patients with stable or active relapsing-remitting disease. Negative isolation yielded CD4+ and CD8+ T cells, and FACS enriched TEMRA cells. This CDR3 comprises 15 residues. The V end was cut by 5 bases, the J end by 0 bases, with 14 bases between. From germline, CDR1 is SGHAT and CDR2 FQNNGV.

The specimen sequenced was CD8+ T cells from PBMCs. V usage is TRBV11-2 and J usage is TRBJ2-7; D is ambiguous. This receptor was identified in a human donor with multiple sclerosis. In nucleotides, the CDR3 is TGTGCCAGCAGCCCCACCCCCTCGAGCTCCTACGAGCAGTACTTC. It is translated as CASSPTPSSSYEQYF.